This T cell receptor (beta chain) derives from a study of T cells in localized non-small cell lung cancer (dated by TCRdb to about 2020). About the full investigation: Comparing tumors with uninvolved tumor-adjacent lungs, the study looked at the T cell repertoires of over 200 patients with early-stage NSCLC. The cohort comprised 236 treatment-naïve NSCLC patients with resected, localized lung tumors. Of the NSCLC patients, around 130 were male and around 99 were female, and the mean age was around 70 years. The research as a whole found: Since the design was exploratory, TCR variables were selected using unadjusted p-values with no false-discovery rate correction. A median of about 50 of the top 100 tumor clones turned up in the paired uninvolved adjacent lung, and 28 of those clones also ranked among the top 100 of that same adjacent lung. The highest T cell clonality was observed in uninvolved tumor-adjacent lung, where clonality exceeded that of tumor, suggesting that antigenic responses were more focused in uninvolved tumor-adjacent lung. Longer overall survival was associated with higher blood T cell density, whereas shorter survival was associated with higher adjacent-lung clonality. Multi-region tumor sequencing was not performed, so intratumor heterogeneity could not be excluded.

At diagnosis, peripheral blood, uninvolved tumor-adjacent lung and tumor were collected and stored as a combination of fresh-frozen and FFPE material. Blood samples were analyzed as peripheral blood mononuclear cells for TCR repertoire profiling. For this clone: This clone's antigen is unknown. Base qualities were left out, and no much larger clone turns up one base away.

TCR beta CDR3 regions were sequenced from DNA using the immunoSEQ Assay. The source study handled its data this way. To compute T cell density, TCR beta template counts were normalized to usable DNA, which was estimated by amplifying housekeeping genes. Richness was estimated using the preseqR package, with extrapolation to 400,000 templates for PBMC samples and to 120,000 templates for tissue samples. Clonality was defined as one minus Pielou's evenness. Differential abundance testing on productive amino-acid clonotypes, with a minimum total count of 5 and an alpha of 0.1, was used to identify tissue-enriched TCRs. The Jaccard Index and the Morisita Overlap Index were used to measure repertoire overlap between compartments. GLIPH grouped TCR beta CDR3s together with public tetramer-defined viral CDR3s, and a viral motif had to include at least three viral sequences and also show V-gene enrichment. The clones in this table, taken by TCRdb from immuneACCESS, are in-frame only. Not every clone is retained; where verified, under half of the shortfall comes from an unresolved V gene, and the cause of the rest is unknown. The V and J calls and clone size were taken over from that table, and D and trimming were inferred from the DNA. The sample table lists around 29,000 clones, 92% of them with a count of one. The ten largest clones capture around 4% of the sample.

V is shortened by 10 bases, J by 7 bases, and the region joining them spans 10 bases. CDR1 and CDR2 were assigned from the germline V gene as MDHEN and SYDVKM. Reading from cysteine to phenylalanine, the CDR3 counts 11 amino acids. Left in the record is the CDR3 DNA by itself, 33 bases read in frame from the first base. This sequence uses TRBV28 and TRBJ2-2, with no D gene named confidently. Sequenced here: peripheral blood mononuclear cells, sampled before any cancer treatment. The TCR originated in a woman aged 35 to 75 with stage III lung adenocarcinoma. The CDR3 reads as follows: CATRTNGELFF. The sequenced DNA is TGTGCCACTCGTACAAACGGGGAGCTGTTTTTT. Outside the CDR3, residues come from the reference TRBV28 and TRBJ2-2 proteins, so the full variable domain is: DVKVTQSSRYLVKRTGEKVFLECVQDMDHENMFWYRQDPGLGLRLIYFSYDVKMKEKGDIPEGYSVSREKKERFSLILESASTNQTSMYLCATRTNGELFFGEGSRLTVL.